What follows is one T cell receptor (beta chain) and its context. Its antigen target is currently unknown. Base qualities are not provided; no much larger clone lies one nucleotide away. This CDR3 is also generated by other DNA sequences in the sample. The cohort was made up of under 800 healthy bone marrow donors. All cohort members were sampled while nominally healthy, although unrecorded immune exposures were likely present. The donor tested CMV seropositive, placing the donor among the roughly 300 seropositive members of the cohort. A peripheral blood sample was collected from each donor, and TCR beta sequencing was performed on peripheral blood mononuclear cells. Genomic DNA was extracted from the blood cell samples with the Qiagen DNeasy Blood Extraction Kit. This entry is derived from a study of cytomegalovirus exposure and HLA in healthy donors (dated by TCRdb to 2016 to 2017). General notes on the study: According to an earlier analysis of a few hundred of the donors, some 180 million T cells yielded 100 million or so unique TCR beta sequences and approximately 300 Gb of sequence data. An early release that covered fewer than 800 HLA-typed donors contained 300 to 350 gigabases of sequencing data and 75 million to 100 million unique TCR sequences. Of the 398 genotyped donors, roughly 80% fell in the genetic ancestry cluster associated with self-reported Caucasian donors. The study was designed to test whether signatures of past pathogen exposure could be identified by cataloging public T cell receptors. The study used immunosequencing to profile the T cell repertoires of 670 or so subjects and linked those repertoires to cytomegalovirus serostatus. Along with the roughly 670-subject first cohort, a separate validation cohort of 120 different subjects was used. High-throughput TCR immunosequencing, statistical association of individual TCRs with disease status, and machine learning were combined to predict cytomegalovirus infection status. To study patterns of TCR occurrence, a later analysis re-analyzed previously published TCR beta repertoires from several hundred donors and added high-resolution HLA genotyping. Rather than using new phenotypic data, the later analysis identified candidate immune exposures from TCR beta sequences and from how often those sequences occurred across donors. In an earlier analysis of several hundred of the donors, high-throughput TCR beta sequencing was used to judge whether each TCR beta V gene segment behaved as functional or pseudogenic. Donor age, sex, ethnicity and CMV serostatus were compiled together with the repertoire data. Genome-wide SNP genotypes for about 65% of the 666 donors were used in a later genetic analysis, which treated that subset as a discovery cohort. Every repertoire in the discovery cohort had been generated on one and the same sequencing platform. HLA typing included class I and class II loci at four-digit resolution. Typing coverage varied by locus: roughly 629-640 donors for A, B, C, DRB1 and DQB1; some 520 for DQA1; around 570 for DPA1; approximately 490 for DPB1. A handful of DR-DQ haplotypes were handled as single units for association and clustering because linkage in the cohort was strong. Among about 400 genotyped donors of the cohort, an average of roughly 230,000 unique TCR beta nucleotide sequences was sequenced per donor, of which roughly 17% were non-productive.

The CDR3 spans 13 residues, from the cysteine through the phenylalanine. Only CDR3 DNA remains: 39 bases, in frame from the first base. CDR1 and CDR2, looked up from the germline V gene, are SGHRS and YFSETQ. At the junction V is shortened by 4 bases and J by 2 bases, with 6 bases in between. The full study reports these points: A later analysis found that HLA-associated TCR beta chains were more clonally expanded and had lower generation probabilities than equally common non-associated chains. A later analysis found that most CMV-associated TCR beta chains appeared HLA-restricted, with HLA associations seemingly driven largely by CMV exposure. While some public TCRs were present in many individuals, most TCR sequences turned up only very rarely across donors. Linkage disequilibrium might explain the correlated functional status among segregating V segments, but an unknown experimental factor could not be excluded. Roughly uniform sequencing depth across donors was assumed in presence/absence analyses, although this assumption may not hold. Only TCR beta chains were sequenced in this cohort, and the absence of alpha or paired-chain data limited detectable features. In a later analysis, the rate of TCR association differed among HLA loci, with DRB1 alleles having the most associated TCRs and HLA-C alleles having the fewest. The sequencing pipeline was judged likely to have produced a cluster of highly shared sequence variants as a technical artifact. A further reported finding was that TCR beta sequences accurately predicted the HLA-A and HLA-B alleles for most subjects in the first cohort. It was suggested by the authors that the approach could potentially be generalized to other disease states and immunological phenotypes. Because the 87-base-pair reads could not distinguish some IMGT-functional V segments, including TRBV6-2 and TRBV6-3, those segments were excluded. HLA typing was unavailable for some donors at each locus, so association tests used only the typed subset. A later analysis associated 16,951 TCR beta sequences with specific HLA alleles at a false discovery rate of 0.05. An earlier analysis of 587 of the donors showed that most TCR beta V segments appeared in productive rearrangements either about 90% or about 30% of the time, which broadly matched IMGT annotations. CMV serostatus was the only immune exposure information available for the cohort. Three of the identified cytomegalovirus-associated TCR beta chains were confirmed in vitro to be specific for cytomegalovirus antigens. Cytomegalovirus status was reported to be diagnosed by the classifier with high specificity and sensitivity in both the original and validation cohorts. In a later analysis, several top co-occurrence clusters were reported to appear linked to parvovirus B19, influenza, CMV and Epstein-Barr virus. In the study, approximately 160 TCR beta chains were listed as associated with cytomegalovirus. A later genetic analysis associated a missense DCLRE1C variant with V-gene and J-gene trimming of TCR beta chains, and an independent cohort replicated the association. Some 15 rarely observed V segments, including chromosome 9 orphons, were excluded from the earlier analysis of 550 to 700 of the donors because counts were too low. Compared with the roughly 670-donor mean, donors in an Asian-associated ancestry cluster had fewer N-insertions in productive TCRs, according to a later genetic analysis. When HLA alleles, especially DR and DQ, strongly co-occurred, attributing TCR associations to individual alleles was difficult.

The receptor library was made with the immunoSEQ multiplex PCR assay. For the multiplex PCR, a mixture combining 60 forward primers for TCR Vbeta segments and 13 reverse primers for TCR Jbeta segments was used. Amplification of the CDR3 region of rearranged TCR beta genes was performed with a multiplex PCR assay on genomic DNA. The Illumina HiSeq System was used to sequence the amplified TCR beta libraries as 87-base-pair reads. In the authors' own workflow: A later analysis counted about 80 million unique TCR beta chains across the approximately 700 repertoires, and some 12 million of these chains were shared by at least two donors. A nearest-neighbor algorithm error-corrected the raw reads and collapsed the reads into unique sequences, merging closely related sequences to remove PCR and sequencing errors. CDR3 sequences were aligned to IMGT reference sequences to assign V, D and J gene segments. For a sequence to be retained, a match of at least six nucleotides was required to both a V gene segment and a J gene segment. A rearrangement was called productive if the CDR3 had no stop codons and remained in frame with V and J, and every other rearrangement was called non-productive. CDR3 was defined according to IMGT convention as the region running from the second conserved V-encoded cysteine to the conserved J-encoded phenylalanine. In an earlier analysis of 550 to 650 of the donors, sequences lacking an unambiguous match to a single V gene segment were excluded. In an earlier analysis of roughly 500 of the donors, V segments were called functional above 56.7% productive rearrangements and were called segregating when the between-donor standard deviation exceeded 5%. To diagnose cytomegalovirus status from the catalog of TCR beta chain sequences, a statistical classification framework was built. In a later analysis, V and J genes were assigned by comparing TCR nucleotide sequences against IMGT/GENE-DB human TR gene sequences. Using the TCRdist pipeline, a later analysis assigned CDR3 sequences along with most-parsimonious VDJ recombination scenarios. A later analysis defined each TCR beta chain by its CDR3 amino acid sequence plus V-gene family, and excluded reads lacking a unique V-gene family. To address suspected cross-contamination and a sequencing artifact, a later analysis removed around 590 highly shared, low-generation-probability nucleotide sequences. A later analysis calculated a clonal expansion index for each public chain from normalized within-repertoire ranks of inferred template counts. A later analysis computed generation probabilities with a VDJ recombination model fitted to out-of-frame rearrangements, and checked the results against IGoR. In a later analysis, hypergeometric tests were used to score TCR-TCR, TCR-HLA and TCR-CMV co-occurrence, with a repertoire-size bias correction applied to TCR pairs. False discovery rates were estimated in a later analysis by permuting HLA or CMV assignments 20 times. In a later analysis, co-occurring TCRs were grouped using DBSCAN, with TCRdist sequence similarity added in when clustering inside HLA-allele-positive subsets. For co-occurrence clustering, repertoires with fewer than 30,000 or more than 120,000 public chains were excluded, along with roughly 5 repertoires with anomalous nucleotide sharing. In TCRdb, the immuneACCESS table is reduced to in-frame sequences with V and J assigned. These tables do not hold every clone; where another copy was compared, an unresolved V gene accounts for under half, and the others remain unexplained. That table gives V, J and clone size, and the DNA gave D and trimming. In all, the sample holds over 95,000 clones, and over 70% of those were seen once. The top ten clones comprise roughly 4.2% of the sample.

The sequence links TRBV5-1 to TRBJ2-2, with no D gene named confidently. Sequenced input: PBMCs. This sequence originates from a woman in her thirties or forties in good health and CMV-seropositive. The CDR3 amino acid sequence is: CASSLTNTGELFF. The sequence in DNA is TGCGCCAGCAGCCTCACAAACACCGGGGAGCTGTTTTTT.